These T cell receptor beta chains were read from a single sample in a study of cytomegalovirus exposure and HLA in healthy donors. Profiling relied on immunoSEQ multiplex PCR, and the TCRdb table lists in-frame clones only, not all of them. The table has some 200,000 clones, 60% to 85% seen once; the top ten hold about 3.4%. Input material: PBMCs. All receptors come from a female donor in good health and CMV-seronegative. CDR3s include the opening cysteine and the closing phenylalanine or tryptophan. The D gene is left open where the match is weak. Some rows mark clone size as missing; the rest say once, few, many or name a class of expanded clone.

V gene	CDR3 length	J gene	clone size	D gene	CDR3 protein	CDR3 DNA
TRBV9	15	TRBJ2-2	few	-	CASSAGPTNTGELFF	TGTGCCAGCAGCGCTGGCCCGACGAACACCGGGGAGCTGTTTTTT
TRBV15	16	TRBJ2-4	-	TRBD1	CATSRVRTGGRNIQYF	TGTGCCACCAGCAGAGTACGGACAGGGGGCCGGAACATTCAGTACTTC
TRBV7-9	15	TRBJ1-1	-	-	CTSSPRGGESTEAFF	TGTACCAGCAGCCCAAGGGGGGGGGAAAGCACTGAAGCTTTCTTT
TRBV2	13	TRBJ2-7	-	-	CASPQGNCYEQYF	TGTGCCAGCCCCCAGGGAAACTGCTACGAGCAGTACTTC
TRBV27	16	TRBJ2-1	once	TRBD2	CASSHTSGRAPNEQFF	TGTGCCAGCAGTCACACTAGCGGGAGGGCCCCCAATGAGCAGTTCTTC
TRBV7-9	16	TRBJ2-1	-	TRBD2	CASITGGTSPSNEQFF	TGTGCCAGCATTACGGGAGGGACTAGCCCCTCCAATGAGCAGTTCTTC
TRBV5-4	14	TRBJ2-4	-	TRBD1	CASSLGDRRHIQYF	TGTGCCAGCAGCTTGGGGGACAGGAGGCACATTCAGTACTTC
TRBV7-7	18	TRBJ2-5	-	TRBD1	CASSLTGTAFVGQETQYF	TGTGCCAGCAGCTTAACCGGGACAGCCTTTGTTGGCCAAGAGACCCAGTACTTC
TRBV14	16	TRBJ2-3	-	TRBD2	CASSQRLAGATDTQYF	TGTGCCAGCAGCCAACGATTAGCGGGAGCAACAGATACGCAGTATTTT
TRBV5-5	14	TRBJ2-1	few	-	CASSLVLAYNEQFF	TGTGCCAGCAGCTTGGTACTAGCTTACAATGAGCAGTTCTTC
TRBV14	16	TRBJ2-7	-	TRBD1	CASSQDIGTGMYEQYF	TGTGCCAGCAGCCAAGATATTGGGACAGGAATGTACGAGCAGTACTTC
TRBV30	14	TRBJ2-7	few	TRBD2	CAWAAGGFSYEQYF	TGTGCCTGGGCCGCGGGGGGGTTCTCCTACGAGCAGTACTTC
TRBV27	14	TRBJ1-2	-	TRBD1	CASRPVTGGMGYTF	TGTGCCAGCAGGCCCGTGACAGGGGGCATGGGCTACACCTTC
TRBV14	15	TRBJ1-1	-	-	CASSKDGNWGHEAFF	TGTGCCAGCAGCAAAGATGGGAATTGGGGGCATGAAGCTTTCTTT
TRBV21-1	14	TRBJ2-7	-	-	CASSGGGKGHEQYF	TGTGCCAGCAGCGGGGGAGGGAAGGGGCACGAGCAGTACTTC